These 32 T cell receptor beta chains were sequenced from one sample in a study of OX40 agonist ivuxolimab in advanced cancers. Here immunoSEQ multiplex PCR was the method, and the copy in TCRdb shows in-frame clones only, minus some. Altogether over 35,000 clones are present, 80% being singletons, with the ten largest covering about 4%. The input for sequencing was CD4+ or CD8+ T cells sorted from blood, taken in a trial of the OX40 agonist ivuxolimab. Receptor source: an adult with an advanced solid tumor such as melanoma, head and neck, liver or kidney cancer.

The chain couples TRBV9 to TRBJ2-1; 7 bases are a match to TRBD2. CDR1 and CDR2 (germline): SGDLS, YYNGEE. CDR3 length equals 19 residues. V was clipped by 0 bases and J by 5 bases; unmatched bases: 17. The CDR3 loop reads CASSVALGGGVIGDNEQFF. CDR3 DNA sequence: TGTGCCAGCAGCGTAGCTTTAGGCGGGGGAGTGATAGGAGACAATGAGCAGTTCTTC.

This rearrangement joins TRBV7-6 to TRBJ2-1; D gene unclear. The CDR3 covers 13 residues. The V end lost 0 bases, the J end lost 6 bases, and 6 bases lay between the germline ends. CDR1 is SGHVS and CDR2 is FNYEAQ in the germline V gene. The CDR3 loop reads CASSLAGLNEQFF. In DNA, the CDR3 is TGTGCCAGCAGCTTAGCAGGTCTCAATGAGCAGTTCTTC. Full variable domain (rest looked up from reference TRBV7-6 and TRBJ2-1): GAGVSQSPRYKVTKRGQDVALRCDPISGHVSLYWYRQALGQGPEFLTYFNYEAQQDKSGLPNDRFSAERPEGSISTLTIQRTEQRDSAMYRCASSLAGLNEQFFGPGTRLTVL.

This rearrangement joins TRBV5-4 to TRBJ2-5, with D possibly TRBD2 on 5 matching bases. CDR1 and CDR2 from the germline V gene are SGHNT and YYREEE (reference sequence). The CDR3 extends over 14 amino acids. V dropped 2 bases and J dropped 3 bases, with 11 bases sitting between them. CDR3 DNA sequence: TGTGCCAGCAGCTTCTACAGCGGCGAAGAGACCCAGTACTTC. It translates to CASSFYSGEETQYF. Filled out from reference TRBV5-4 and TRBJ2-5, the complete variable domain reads ETGVTQSPTHLIKTRGQQVTLRCSSQSGHNTVSWYQQALGQGPQFIFQYYREEENGRGNFPPRFSGLQFPNYSSELNVNALELDDSALYLCASSFYSGEETQYFGPGTRLLVL.

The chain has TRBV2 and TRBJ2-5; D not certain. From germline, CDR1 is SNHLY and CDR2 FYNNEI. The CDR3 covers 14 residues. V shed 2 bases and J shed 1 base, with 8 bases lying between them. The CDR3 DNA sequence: TGTGCCAGCAGTGAACAGAGTGGCCAAGAGACCCAGTACTTC. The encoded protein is CASSEQSGQETQYF.

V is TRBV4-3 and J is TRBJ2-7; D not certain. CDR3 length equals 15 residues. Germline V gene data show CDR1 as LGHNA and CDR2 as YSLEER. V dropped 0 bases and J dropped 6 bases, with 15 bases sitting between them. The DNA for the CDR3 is TGCGCCAGCAGCCAAGAAGGGCAAGCCCCCTCCGAGCAGTACTTC. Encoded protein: CASSQEGQAPSEQYF.

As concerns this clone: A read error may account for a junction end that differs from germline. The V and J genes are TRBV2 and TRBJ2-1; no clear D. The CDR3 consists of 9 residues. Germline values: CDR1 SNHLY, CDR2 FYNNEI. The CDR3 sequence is CASSDPTVF. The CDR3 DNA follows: TGTGCCAGCAGTGATCCAACCGTCTTC.

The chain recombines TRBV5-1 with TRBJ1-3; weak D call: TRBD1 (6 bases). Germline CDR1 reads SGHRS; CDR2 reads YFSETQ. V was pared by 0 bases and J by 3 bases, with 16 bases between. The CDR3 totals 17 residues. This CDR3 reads CASSLATGALHGNTIYF. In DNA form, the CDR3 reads TGCGCCAGCAGCTTGGCAACGGGGGCCCTACATGGAAACACCATATATTTT.

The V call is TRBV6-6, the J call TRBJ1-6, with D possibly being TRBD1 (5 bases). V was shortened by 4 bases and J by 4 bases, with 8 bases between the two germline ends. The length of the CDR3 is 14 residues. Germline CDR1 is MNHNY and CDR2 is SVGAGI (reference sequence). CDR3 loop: CASSSGPYNSPLHF. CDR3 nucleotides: TGTGCCAGCAGTTCAGGGCCTTATAATTCACCCCTCCACTTT.

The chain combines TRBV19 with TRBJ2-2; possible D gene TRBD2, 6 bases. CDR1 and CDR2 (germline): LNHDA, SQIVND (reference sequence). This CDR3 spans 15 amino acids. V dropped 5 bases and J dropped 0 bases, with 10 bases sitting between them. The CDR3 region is CASSERATNTGELFF. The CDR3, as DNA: TGTGCCAGTAGTGAGCGGGCGACGAACACCGGGGAGCTGTTTTTT.

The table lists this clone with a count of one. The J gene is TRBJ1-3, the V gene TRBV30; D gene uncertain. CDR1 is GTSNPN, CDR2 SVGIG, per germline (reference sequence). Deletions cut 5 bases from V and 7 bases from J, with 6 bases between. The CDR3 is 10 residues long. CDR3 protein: CAWLTNTIYF. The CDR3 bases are TGTGCCTGGTTGACTAACACCATATATTTT.

CDR3 protein: CASSSLAGGPGTQYF. For the CDR3, the DNA is TGTGCCAGCAGCTCGCTAGCGGGGGGGCCTGGTACGCAGTATTTT. This sequence joins TRBV7-3 and TRBJ2-3, with 12 bases lining up with TRBD2. The CDR3 is made up of 15 amino acids. Germline V CDR1 and CDR2: SGHTA, FQGTGA. V trimming: 4 bases; J trimming: 8 bases; junction bases outside the gene matches: 7.

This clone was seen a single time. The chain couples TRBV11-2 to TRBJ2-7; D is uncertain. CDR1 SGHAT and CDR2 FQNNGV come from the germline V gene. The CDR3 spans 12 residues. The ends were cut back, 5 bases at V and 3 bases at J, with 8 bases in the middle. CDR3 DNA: TGTGCCAGCAGCCAGAAGGACTACGAGCAGTACTTC. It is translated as CASSQKDYEQYF.

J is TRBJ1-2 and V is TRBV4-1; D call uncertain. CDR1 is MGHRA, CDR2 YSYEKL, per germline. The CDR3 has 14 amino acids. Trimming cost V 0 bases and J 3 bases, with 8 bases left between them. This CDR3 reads CASSQDGLDYGYTF. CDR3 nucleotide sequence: TGCGCCAGCAGCCAAGACGGTTTGGACTATGGCTACACCTTC.

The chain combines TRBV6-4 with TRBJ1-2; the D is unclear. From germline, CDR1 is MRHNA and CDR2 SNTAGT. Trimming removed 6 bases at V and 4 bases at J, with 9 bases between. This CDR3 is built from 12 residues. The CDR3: CASSPDGYGYTF. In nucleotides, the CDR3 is TGTGCCAGCAGCCCGGACGGCTATGGCTACACCTTC.

Here the CDR3 reads CASNPGQGKENTEAFF. The CDR3 nucleotides are TGTGCCAGTAACCCGGGACAGGGGAAGGAGAACACTGAAGCTTTCTTT. The chain has TRBV19 and TRBJ1-1, with 10 bases lining up with TRBD1. The germline V gene encodes CDR1 LNHDA and CDR2 SQIVND (reference sequence). Losses at the gene ends were 7 bases for V and 1 base for J; bases not matched to a gene: 9. The CDR3 has 16 residues.

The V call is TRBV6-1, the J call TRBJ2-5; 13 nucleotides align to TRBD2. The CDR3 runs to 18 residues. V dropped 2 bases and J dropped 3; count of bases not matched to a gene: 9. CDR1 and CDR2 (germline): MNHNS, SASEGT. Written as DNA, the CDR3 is TGTGCCAGCAGTGAAACAACTAGCGGGGGGGCGGGAGAAGAGACCCAGTACTTC. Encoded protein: CASSETTSGGAGEETQYF.

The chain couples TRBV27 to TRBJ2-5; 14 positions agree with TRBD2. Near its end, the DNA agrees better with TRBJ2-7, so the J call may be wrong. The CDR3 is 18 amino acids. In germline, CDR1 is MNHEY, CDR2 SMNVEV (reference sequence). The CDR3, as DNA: TGTGCCAGCAGTTTCGCCGGGACTAGCGGGGGAGTCTCCTACGAGCAGTACTTC. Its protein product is CASSFAGTSGGVSYEQYF.

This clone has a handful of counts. CDR3 amino acids: CASSPRTGEYEQYF. DNA for the CDR3: TGTGCCAGTAGCCCTAGGACAGGAGAGTACGAGCAGTACTTC. This sequence joins TRBV19 and TRBJ2-7, with 7 bases aligning to TRBD1. V shed 6 bases and J 4 bases; nucleotides not matched to a gene: 9. The germline CDR1 and CDR2 sequences are LNHDA and SQIVND (reference sequence). The CDR3 has 14 amino acids.

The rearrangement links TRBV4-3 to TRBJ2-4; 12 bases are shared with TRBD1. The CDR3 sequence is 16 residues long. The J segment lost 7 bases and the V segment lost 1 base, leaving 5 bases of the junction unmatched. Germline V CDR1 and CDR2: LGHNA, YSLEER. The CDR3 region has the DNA TGCGCCAGCAGCCAAGGGGACAGGGGGCTTGGGAACATTCAGTACTTC. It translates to CASSQGDRGLGNIQYF.

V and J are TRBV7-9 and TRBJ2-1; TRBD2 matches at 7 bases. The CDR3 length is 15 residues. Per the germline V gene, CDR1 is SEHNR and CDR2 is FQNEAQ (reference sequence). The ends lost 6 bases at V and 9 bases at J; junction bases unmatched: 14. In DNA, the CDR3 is TGTGCCAGCAGTTTCACCTCGACTAGCTCCGCTGAGCAGTTCTTC. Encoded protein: CASSFTSTSSAEQFF.

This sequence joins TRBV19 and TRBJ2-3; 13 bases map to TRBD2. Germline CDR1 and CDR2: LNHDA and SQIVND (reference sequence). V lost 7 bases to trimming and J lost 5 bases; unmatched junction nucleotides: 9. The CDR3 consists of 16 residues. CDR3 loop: CASNSGTSGNGDTQYF. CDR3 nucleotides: TGTGCCAGTAACTCCGGGACTAGCGGGAATGGAGATACGCAGTATTTT. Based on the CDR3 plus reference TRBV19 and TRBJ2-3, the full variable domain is DGGITQSPKYLFRKEGQNVTLSCEQNLNHDAMYWYRQDPGQGLRLIYYSQIVNDFQKGDIAEGYSVSREKKESFPLTVTSAQKNPTAFYLCASNSGTSGNGDTQYFGPGTRLTVL.

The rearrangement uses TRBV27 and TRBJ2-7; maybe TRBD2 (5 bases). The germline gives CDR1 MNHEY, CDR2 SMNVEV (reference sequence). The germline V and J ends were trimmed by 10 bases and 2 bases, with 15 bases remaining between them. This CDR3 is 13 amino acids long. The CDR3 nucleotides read TGTGCCACCCGAAGGACTGGGGCCTACGAGCAGTACTTC. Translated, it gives CATRRTGAYEQYF.

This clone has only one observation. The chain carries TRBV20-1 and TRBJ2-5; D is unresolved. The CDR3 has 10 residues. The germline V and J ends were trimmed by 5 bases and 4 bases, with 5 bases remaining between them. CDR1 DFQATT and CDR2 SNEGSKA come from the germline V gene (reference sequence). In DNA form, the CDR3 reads TGCAGTGCTGCTAGAGAGACCCAGTACTTC. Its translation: CSAARETQYF.

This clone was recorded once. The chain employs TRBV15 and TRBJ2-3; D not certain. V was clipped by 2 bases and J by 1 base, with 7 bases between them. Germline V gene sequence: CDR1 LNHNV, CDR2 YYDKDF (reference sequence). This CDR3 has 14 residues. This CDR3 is CATSRPRGTDTQYF. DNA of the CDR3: TGTGCCACCAGCAGACCCCGGGGCACAGATACGCAGTATTTT.

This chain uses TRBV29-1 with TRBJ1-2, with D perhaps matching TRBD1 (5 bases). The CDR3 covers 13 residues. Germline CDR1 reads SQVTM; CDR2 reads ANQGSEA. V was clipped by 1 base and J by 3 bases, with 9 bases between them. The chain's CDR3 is CSVEGGKDYGYTF. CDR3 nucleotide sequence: TGCAGCGTTGAAGGGGGCAAGGACTATGGCTACACCTTC.

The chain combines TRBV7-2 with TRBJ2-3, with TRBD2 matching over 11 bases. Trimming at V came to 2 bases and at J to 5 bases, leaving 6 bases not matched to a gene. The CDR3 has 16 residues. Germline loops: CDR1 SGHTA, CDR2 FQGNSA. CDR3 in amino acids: CASSLNSGGAKDTQYF. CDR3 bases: TGTGCCAGCAGCTTAAATAGCGGGGGGGCAAAAGATACGCAGTATTTT.

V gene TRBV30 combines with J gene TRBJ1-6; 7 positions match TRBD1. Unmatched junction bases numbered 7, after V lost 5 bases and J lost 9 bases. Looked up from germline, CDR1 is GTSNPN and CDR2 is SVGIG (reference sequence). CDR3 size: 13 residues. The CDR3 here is CAWLGNRGSPLHF. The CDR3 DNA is TGTGCCTGGTTGGGGAACAGGGGTTCACCCCTCCACTTT.

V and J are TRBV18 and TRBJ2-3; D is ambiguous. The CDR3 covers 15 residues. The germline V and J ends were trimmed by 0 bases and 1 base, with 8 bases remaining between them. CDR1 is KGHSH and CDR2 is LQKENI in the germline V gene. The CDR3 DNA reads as TGTGCCAGCTCACCACCGTGGAGCGGCACAGATACGCAGTATTTT. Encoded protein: CASSPPWSGTDTQYF.

The CDR3 protein is CASSSHRLGGSEQFF. CDR3 sequence (DNA): TGTGCCAGCAGCTCCCACCGATTGGGGGGCAGTGAGCAGTTCTTC. V is TRBV7-2 and J is TRBJ2-1; TRBD1 or TRBD2 may be the D gene (6 bases each). Germline lookup yields CDR1 SGHTA and CDR2 FQGNSA. V lost 4 bases to trimming and J lost 9 bases, with 19 bases between them. The CDR3 consists of 15 residues.

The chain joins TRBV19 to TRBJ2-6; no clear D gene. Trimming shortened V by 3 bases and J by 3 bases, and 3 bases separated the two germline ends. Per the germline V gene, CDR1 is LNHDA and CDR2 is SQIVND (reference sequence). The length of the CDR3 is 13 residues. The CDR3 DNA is TGTGCCAGTAGTATTGGTGGGGCCAACGTCCTGACTTTC. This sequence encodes CASSIGGANVLTF.

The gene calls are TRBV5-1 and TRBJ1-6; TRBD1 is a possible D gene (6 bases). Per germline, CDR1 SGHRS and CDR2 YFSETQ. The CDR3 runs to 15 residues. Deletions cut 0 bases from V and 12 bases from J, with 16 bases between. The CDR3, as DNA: TGCGCCAGCAGCTTGGAAGAACAGGGAAGGGGACCCCTCCACTTT. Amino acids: CASSLEEQGRGPLHF.

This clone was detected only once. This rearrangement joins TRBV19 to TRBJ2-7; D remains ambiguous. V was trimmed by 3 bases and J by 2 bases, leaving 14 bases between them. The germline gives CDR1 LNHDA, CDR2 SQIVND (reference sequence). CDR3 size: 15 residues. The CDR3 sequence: CASSIRPGSTYEQYF. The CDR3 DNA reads TGTGCCAGTAGTATTCGGCCAGGAAGTACCTACGAGCAGTACTTC.